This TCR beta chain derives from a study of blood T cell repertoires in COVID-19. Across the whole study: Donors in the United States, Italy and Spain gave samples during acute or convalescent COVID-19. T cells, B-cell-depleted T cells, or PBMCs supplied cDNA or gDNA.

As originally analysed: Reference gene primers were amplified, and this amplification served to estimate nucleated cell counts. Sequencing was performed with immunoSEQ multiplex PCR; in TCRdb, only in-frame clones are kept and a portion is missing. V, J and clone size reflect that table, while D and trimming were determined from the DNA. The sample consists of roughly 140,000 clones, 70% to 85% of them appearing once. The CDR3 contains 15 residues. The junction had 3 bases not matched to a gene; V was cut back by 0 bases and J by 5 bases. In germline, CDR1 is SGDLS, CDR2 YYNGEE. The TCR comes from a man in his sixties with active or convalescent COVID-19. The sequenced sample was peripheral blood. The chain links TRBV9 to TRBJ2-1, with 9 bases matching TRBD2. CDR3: CASSVGLADDNEQFF. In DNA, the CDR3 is TGTGCCAGCAGCGTAGGACTAGCGGACGACAATGAGCAGTTCTTC.